The clone carrying this TCR beta chain was detected only once. The record originates from a study of T cell changes during pregnancy in multiple sclerosis. Trimming cost V 0 bases and J 7 bases, with 10 bases left between them. Germline CDR1 is SGDLS and CDR2 is YYNGEE. The CDR3 is 13 amino acids. TCRdb keeps only in-frame clones here, not all; method: immunoSEQ multiplex PCR. The table has approximately 41,000 clones, about 90% seen once. The TCR sequence derives from a female donor with multiple sclerosis, enrolled in a pregnancy study. This chain uses TRBV9 with TRBJ1-1; D is uncertain. The sequenced sample was CD8+ T cells from peripheral blood mononuclear cells, obtained in the first trimester of pregnancy. The DNA for the CDR3 is TGTGCCAGCAGCGTAGTGCCGTCGGGTGAAGCTTTCTTT. Translating gives CASSVVPSGEAFF.